This entry concerns a single T cell receptor beta chain. Here immunoSEQ multiplex PCR was the method, and the copy in TCRdb shows in-frame clones only, minus some. The profile shows about 110,000 clones, more than 85% of them singletons. This entry is derived from a study of T cell responses to AZD1222 COVID-19 vaccine. The CDR3 is made up of 15 amino acids. Germline-derived CDR1 and CDR2 are SGHTA and FQGNSA. The V and J ends lost 1 base and 4 bases respectively, with 10 bases between them. This TCR was recovered from an adult in good health. The J gene is TRBJ2-2, the V gene TRBV7-2, with a possible D match to TRBD2 (5 bases). The specimen comprised peripheral blood, sampled on day 0 of AZD1222 vaccination. The CDR3 sequence: CASSLEGVPTGELFF. The CDR3 DNA reads TGTGCCAGCAGCTTAGAGGGAGTTCCCACCGGGGAGCTGTTTTTT. Combining the CDR3 with reference TRBV7-2 and TRBJ2-2 gives the whole variable domain GAGVSQSPSNKVTEKGKDVELRCDPISGHTALYWYRQSLGQGLEFLIYFQGNSAPDKSGLPSDRFSAERTGGSVSTLTIQRTQQEDSAVYLCASSLEGVPTGELFFGEGSRLTVL.